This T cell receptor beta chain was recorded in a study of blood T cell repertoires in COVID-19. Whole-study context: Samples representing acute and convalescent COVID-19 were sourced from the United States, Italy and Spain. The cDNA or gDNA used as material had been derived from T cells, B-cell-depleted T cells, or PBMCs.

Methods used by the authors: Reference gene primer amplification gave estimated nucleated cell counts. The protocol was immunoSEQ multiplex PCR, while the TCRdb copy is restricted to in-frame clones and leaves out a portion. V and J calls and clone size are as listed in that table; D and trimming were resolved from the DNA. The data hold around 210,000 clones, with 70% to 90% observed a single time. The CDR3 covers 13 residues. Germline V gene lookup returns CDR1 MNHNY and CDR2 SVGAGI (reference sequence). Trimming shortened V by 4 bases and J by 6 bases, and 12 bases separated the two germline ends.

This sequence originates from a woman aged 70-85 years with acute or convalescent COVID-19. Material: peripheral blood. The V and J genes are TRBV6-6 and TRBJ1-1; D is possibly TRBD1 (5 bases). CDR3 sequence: CASSLRAGAEAFF. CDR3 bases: TGTGCCAGCAGTTTGAGGGCGGGGGCTGAAGCTTTCTTT.